These 5 T cell receptor beta chains share one sample of origin, sequenced in a study of T cell responses to AZD1222 COVID-19 vaccine (dated by TCRdb to the early 2020s). The library relied on the immunoSEQ multiplex PCR assay. TCRdb carries this immuneACCESS record with in-frame sequences only. Its versions omit some clonotypes, under half of them owing to an unresolved V gene in the studies checked, with the rest unexplained. The sample includes tens of thousands of clones, with about 84% observed a single time. Roughly 9.4% of the sample rests with the top ten. The time point label, as the study defines it: baseline before first vaccination. The source material was peripheral blood, sampled on day 0 of AZD1222 vaccination. The receptors shown here come from an adult in good health.

The chain employs TRBV28 and TRBJ2-7, with D hard to call. The CDR3 has 13 residues. CDR1 is MDHEN and CDR2 is SYDVKM in the germline V gene. Trimming left V 3 bases short and J 7 bases short, with 13 bases between. The CDR3 region has the DNA TGTGCCAGCAGTTTTCTAGGTCCCGCAGAGCAGTACTTC. This encodes CASSFLGPAEQYF. The whole variable domain, filled in from reference TRBV28 and TRBJ2-7, reads DVKVTQSSRYLVKRTGEKVFLECVQDMDHENMFWYRQDPGLGLRLIYFSYDVKMKEKGDIPEGYSVSREKKERFSLILESASTNQTSMYLCASSFLGPAEQYFGPGTRLTVT.

The chain combines TRBV24-1 with TRBJ2-3; TRBD2 matches 10 bases. The germline CDR1 and CDR2 sequences are KGHDR and SFDVKD. The CDR3 sequence is 19 residues long. V dropped 2 bases and J dropped 4; count of bases not matched to a gene: 14. The CDR3 here is CATSDSLGRSGGASDTQYF. Written as DNA, the CDR3 is TGTGCCACCAGTGATTCCCTTGGGAGGAGCGGGGGGGCCTCAGATACGCAGTATTTT.

The chain has TRBV10-3 and TRBJ2-6; no firm D call. The germline V gene encodes CDR1 ENHRY and CDR2 SYGVKD. The CDR3 is 14 amino acids. V was cut by 8 bases and J by 0 bases, with 8 bases left in between. In nucleotides, the CDR3 is TGTGCCATCGGTGGGGACTCTGGGGCCAACGTCCTGACTTTC. Its protein is CAIGGDSGANVLTF.

The chain employs TRBV5-1 and TRBJ2-7; 7 nucleotides agree with TRBD2. The length of the CDR3 is 14 residues. Germline assignment: CDR1 SGHRS and CDR2 YFSETQ. V lost 0 bases and J lost 4; bases outside the gene matches: 4. The CDR3 DNA reads as TGCGCCAGCAGCTTGGAGGCGGGAGCTTACGAGCAGTACTTC. Translated: CASSLEAGAYEQYF.

The V call is TRBV28, the J call TRBJ2-7, with 8 bases lining up with TRBD2. Germline V lookup: CDR1 MDHEN, CDR2 SYDVKM. J gave up 4 bases and V 3 bases, and 5 bases lay outside the gene matches. The CDR3 length is 14 residues. CDR3 region: CASSFLGRAYEQYF. In DNA form, the CDR3 reads TGTGCCAGCAGTTTCCTCGGGAGGGCTTACGAGCAGTACTTC.